Listed below are T cell receptor beta chains from one sample, sequenced in a study of blood T cell repertoires in COVID-19. The method was immunoSEQ multiplex PCR; TCRdb's version includes in-frame clones alone and lacks a portion of them. The data hold 95,000 to 150,000 clones, with approximately 81% observed a single time. The sequencing input was peripheral blood. These receptors were obtained from a man aged 35-49 years with active or convalescent COVID-19. CDR3s include the opening cysteine and the closing phenylalanine or tryptophan. Fields, in order: J gene, V gene, clone size, D gene, CDR3 protein, CDR3 DNA. A D gene is named only where the DNA matches it firmly. Clone size is stated in some rows and not others, as once, few, many or a class when expanded.

>TRBJ1-5|TRBV7-7|NA|NA
CASSLEVNQPQHF
TGTGCTAGCAGCTTGGAGGTCAATCAGCCCCAGCATTTT
>TRBJ1-1|TRBV14|NA|NA
CASRRNSEAFF
TGTGCCAGCAGACGCAACTCTGAAGCTTTCTTT
>TRBJ2-7|TRBV7-2|NA|NA
CASSNRGAAYEQYF
TGTGCCAGCAGCAACCGGGGGGCTGCTTACGAGCAGTACTTC
>TRBJ2-5|TRBV10-3|few|TRBD1
CAVSRGTAKETQYF
TGTGCCGTATCACGTGGGACAGCTAAAGAGACCCAGTACTTC
>TRBJ1-1|TRBV28|few|NA
CAIQDTNTEAFF
TGTGCCATACAGGATACAAACACTGAAGCTTTCTTT
>TRBJ2-1|TRBV10-3|NA|NA
CAISESTGNEQFF
TGTGCCATCAGTGAGTCTACAGGGAATGAGCAGTTCTTC
>TRBJ2-4|TRBV5-8|NA|NA
CASSVQGAKNIQYF
TGTGCCAGCAGCGTCCAGGGGGCCAAAAACATTCAGTACTTC
>TRBJ1-1|TRBV5-4|NA|TRBD1
CASRQNQGAHTEAFF
TGTGCCAGCAGACAAAATCAGGGGGCGCATACTGAAGCTTTCTTT
>TRBJ2-3|TRBV24-1|once|NA
CATYTDTQYF
TGTGCCACCTACACAGATACGCAGTATTTT
>TRBJ1-2|TRBV7-9|NA|TRBD1
CASSLTRTGGNYGYTF
TGTGCCAGCAGCCTGACTCGGACAGGAGGGAATTATGGCTACACCTTC
>TRBJ2-2|TRBV5-6|NA|NA
CASSLPGTITGELFF
TGTGCCAGCAGCCTCCCCGGGACAATCACCGGGGAGCTGTTTTTT
>TRBJ2-2|TRBV11-2|medium-sized|NA
CASSQRGVDTGELFF
TGTGCCAGCAGCCAACGCGGGGTAGACACCGGGGAGCTGTTTTTT
>TRBJ2-1|TRBV19|NA|TRBD2
CASSLAGYNEQFF
TGTGCCAGTAGTCTAGCGGGTTACAATGAGCAGTTCTTC
>TRBJ2-3|TRBV18|NA|NA
CASSAGTITDTQYF
TGTGCCAGCTCGGCCGGGACAATCACAGATACGCAGTATTTT